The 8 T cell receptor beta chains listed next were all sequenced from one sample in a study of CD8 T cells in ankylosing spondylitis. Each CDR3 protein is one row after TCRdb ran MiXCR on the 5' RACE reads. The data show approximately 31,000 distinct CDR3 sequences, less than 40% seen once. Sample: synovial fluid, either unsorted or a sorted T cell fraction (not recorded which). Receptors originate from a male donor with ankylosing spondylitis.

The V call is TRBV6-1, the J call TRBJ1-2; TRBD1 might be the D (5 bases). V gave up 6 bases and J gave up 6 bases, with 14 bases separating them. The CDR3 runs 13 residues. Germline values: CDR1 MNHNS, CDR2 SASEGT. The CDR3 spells CASRDGGVHGYTF. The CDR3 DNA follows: TGTGCCAGCAGGGACGGAGGGGTACATGGCTACACCTTC.

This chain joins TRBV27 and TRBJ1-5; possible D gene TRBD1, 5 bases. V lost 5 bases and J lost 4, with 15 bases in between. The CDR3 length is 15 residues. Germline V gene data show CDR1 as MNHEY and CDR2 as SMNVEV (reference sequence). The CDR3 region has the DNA TGTGCCAGCAGTCTTTCGGGACTGCTAAATCAGCCCCAGCATTTT. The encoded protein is CASSLSGLLNQPQHF.

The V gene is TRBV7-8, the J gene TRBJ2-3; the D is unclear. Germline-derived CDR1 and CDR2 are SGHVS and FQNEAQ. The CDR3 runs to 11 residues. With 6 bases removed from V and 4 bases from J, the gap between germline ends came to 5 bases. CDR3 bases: TGTGCCAGCAGGATAGCAGATACGCAGTATTTT. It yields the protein CASRIADTQYF.

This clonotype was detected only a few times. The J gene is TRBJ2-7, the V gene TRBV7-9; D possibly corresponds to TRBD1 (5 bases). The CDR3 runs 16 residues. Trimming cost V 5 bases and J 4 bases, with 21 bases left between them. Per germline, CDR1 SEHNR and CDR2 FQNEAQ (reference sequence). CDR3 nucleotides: TGTGCCAGCAGCCCTCGTGACAGCGCGGAACGGTACGAGCAGTACTTC. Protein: CASSPRDSAERYEQYF.

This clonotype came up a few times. The CDR3 loop is CASSSDTHTEAFF. The CDR3, as DNA: TGTGCCAGCAGTTCGGACACCCACACTGAAGCTTTCTTT. The chain recombines TRBV27 with TRBJ1-1; weak D call: TRBD1 (5 bases). The CDR3 is 13 residues long. CDR1 is MNHEY, CDR2 SMNVEV, per germline (reference sequence). V was shortened by 4 bases and J by 3 bases, with 9 bases between the two germline ends.

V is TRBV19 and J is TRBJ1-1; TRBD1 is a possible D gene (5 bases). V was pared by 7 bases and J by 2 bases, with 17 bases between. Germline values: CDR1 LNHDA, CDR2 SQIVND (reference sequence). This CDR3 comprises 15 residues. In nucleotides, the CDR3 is TGTGCCAGTACCAACCGGGACCTTATAAACACTGAAGCTTTCTTT. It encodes CASTNRDLINTEAFF.

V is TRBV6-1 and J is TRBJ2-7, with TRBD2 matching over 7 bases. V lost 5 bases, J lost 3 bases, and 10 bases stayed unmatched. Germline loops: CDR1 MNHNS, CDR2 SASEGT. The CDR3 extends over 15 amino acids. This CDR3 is CASSRGTTSDYEQYV. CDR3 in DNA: TGTGCCAGCAGTCGCGGGACTACTTCGGACTACGAGCAGTACGTC.

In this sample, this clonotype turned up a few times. The CDR3 loop reads CASSPPGATFGDEQFF. Written as DNA, the CDR3 is TGTGCCAGCTCACCACCGGGAGCGACTTTCGGTGATGAGCAGTTCTTC. This sequence joins TRBV18 and TRBJ2-1, with D possibly being TRBD2 (5 bases). This CDR3 comprises 16 residues. CDR1 and CDR2 (germline): KGHSH, LQKENI. V lost 0 bases and J lost 8, with 17 bases in between. Full variable domain (missing parts from reference TRBV18 and TRBJ2-1): NAGVMQNPRHLVRRRGQEARLRCSPMKGHSHVYWYRQLPEEGLKFMVYLQKENIIDESGMPKERFSAEFPKEGPSILRIQQVVRGDSAAYFCASSPPGATFGDEQFFGPGTRLTVL.